This record concerns one T cell receptor (beta chain) sequence. What it binds is unknown. Germline loops: CDR1 SGHTA, CDR2 FQGTGA. V trimming: 5 bases; J trimming: 8 bases; junction bases outside the gene matches: 20. The CDR3 contains 17 residues. These data belong to a study of T-cell memory formation after mild COVID-19. Turning to the study itself: Clusters of TCRs were largely donor specific. Study-level results: Whereas later expanders leaned CD4+, clones contracting day 15 to 85 showed a balanced CD4/CD8 makeup.

TCR alpha and TCR beta cDNA libraries carrying sample barcodes and UMIs were produced by 5'RACE using constant-segment primers. A single record per CDR3 protein comes from TCRdb applying MiXCR to the 5' RACE reads. The sample has just over 400,000 distinct CDR3 sequences, about a quarter seen once. The receptor was derived from an adult woman who had mild COVID-19 (a few samples of this study predate the infection). Cell type and time point are not known. The chain employs TRBV7-3 and TRBJ1-1, with 7 bases aligning to TRBD1. The sequenced material came from PBMCs or a T cell subset sorted from them (not recorded which). In nucleotides, the CDR3 is TGTGCCAGCAGCCCTGGGGCCCTAGGACAGGCAGGATCCGAAGCTTTCTTT. Its translation: CASSPGALGQAGSEAFF.